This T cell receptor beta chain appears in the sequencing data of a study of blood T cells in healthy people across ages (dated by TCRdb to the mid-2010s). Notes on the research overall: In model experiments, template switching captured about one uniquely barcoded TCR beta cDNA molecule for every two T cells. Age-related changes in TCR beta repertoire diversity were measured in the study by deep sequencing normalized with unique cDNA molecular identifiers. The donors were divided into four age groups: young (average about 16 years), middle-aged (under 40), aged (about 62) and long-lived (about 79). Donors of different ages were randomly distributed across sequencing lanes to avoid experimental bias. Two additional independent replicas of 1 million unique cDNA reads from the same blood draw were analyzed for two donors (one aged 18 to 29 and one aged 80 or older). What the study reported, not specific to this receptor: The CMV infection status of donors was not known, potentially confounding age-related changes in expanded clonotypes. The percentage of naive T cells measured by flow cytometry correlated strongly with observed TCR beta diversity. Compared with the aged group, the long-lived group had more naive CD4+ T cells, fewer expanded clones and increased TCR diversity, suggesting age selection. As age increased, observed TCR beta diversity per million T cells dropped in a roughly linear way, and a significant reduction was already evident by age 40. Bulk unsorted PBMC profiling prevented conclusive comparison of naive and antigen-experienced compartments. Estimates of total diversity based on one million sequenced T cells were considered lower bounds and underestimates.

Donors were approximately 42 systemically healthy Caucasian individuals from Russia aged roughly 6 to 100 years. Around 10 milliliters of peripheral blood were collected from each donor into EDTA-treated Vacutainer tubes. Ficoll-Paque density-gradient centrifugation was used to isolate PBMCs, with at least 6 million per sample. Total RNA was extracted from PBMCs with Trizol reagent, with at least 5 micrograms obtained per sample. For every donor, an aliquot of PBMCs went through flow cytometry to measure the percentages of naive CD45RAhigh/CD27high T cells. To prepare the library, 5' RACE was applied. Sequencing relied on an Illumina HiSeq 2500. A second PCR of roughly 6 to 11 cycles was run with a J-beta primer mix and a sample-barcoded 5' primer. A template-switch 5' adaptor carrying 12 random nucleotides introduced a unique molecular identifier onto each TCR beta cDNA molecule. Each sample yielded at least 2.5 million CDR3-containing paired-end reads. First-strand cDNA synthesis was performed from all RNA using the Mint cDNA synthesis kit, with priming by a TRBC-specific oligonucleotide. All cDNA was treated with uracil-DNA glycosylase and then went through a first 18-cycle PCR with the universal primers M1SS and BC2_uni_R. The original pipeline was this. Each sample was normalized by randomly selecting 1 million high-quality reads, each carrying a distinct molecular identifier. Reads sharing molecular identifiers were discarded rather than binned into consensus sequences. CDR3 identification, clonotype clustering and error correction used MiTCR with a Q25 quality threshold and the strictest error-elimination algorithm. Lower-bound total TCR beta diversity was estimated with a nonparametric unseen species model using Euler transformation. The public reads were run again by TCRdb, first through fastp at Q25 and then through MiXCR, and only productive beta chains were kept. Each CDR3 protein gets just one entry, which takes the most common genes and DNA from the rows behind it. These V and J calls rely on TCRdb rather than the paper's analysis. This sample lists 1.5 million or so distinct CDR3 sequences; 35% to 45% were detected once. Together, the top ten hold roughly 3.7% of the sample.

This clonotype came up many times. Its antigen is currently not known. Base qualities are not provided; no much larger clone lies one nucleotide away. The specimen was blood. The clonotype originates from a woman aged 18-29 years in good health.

The CDR3 reads CASSLGTSNYGYTF. The nucleotide sequence reads TGTGCCAGCAGTTTGGGGACTTCCAACTATGGCTACACCTTC. The sequence joins TRBV28 to TRBJ1-2; TRBD1 is a possible D gene, resting on 5 matching bases. The junction carries 10 bases between V and J, which are trimmed by 3 bases and 2 bases respectively. From a lookup of the germline V gene, CDR1 and CDR2 are MDHEN and SYDVKM. Counted from cysteine to phenylalanine, this CDR3 has 14 amino acids. The kept DNA is CDR3 alone, 42 bases in frame from the first base.